The next 22 T cell receptor beta chains were all read from a single sample in a study of tissue T cells after allogeneic stem cell transplantation. Profiled with immunoSEQ multiplex PCR; TCRdb holds only in-frame clones, not every one. The table records some 6,600 clones, around 50% of them present only once. Regarding time point: mouse harvest day 7 after allogeneic transplant. Each mouse received 10^7 T-cell-depleted marrow cells plus 10^6 splenic CD5+ T cells by tail vein. Source material: gut tissue. The source of these receptors is a female BALB/c mouse given C57BL/6 T cells with graft-versus-host disease after an allogeneic hematopoietic cell transplant.

This clone was counted a few times. The genes and germline here are from mouse. The sequenced fragment ends 1 residue before the CDR3 boundary, so the rest is inferred from the germline J gene. The chain carries TRBV26 and TRBJ1-5, with D maybe TRBD1 (6 bases). With 3 bases removed from V and 4 bases from J, the gap between germline ends came to 7 bases. CDR1 and CDR2 (germline): KGHPV, FQNQEV (reference sequence). The CDR3 contains 13 residues. The chain's CDR3 is CASSLDRNQAPLF. The sequenced CDR3 bases are TGTGCCAGCAGTCTCGACAGGAACCAGGCTCCGCTT.

This clone was detected only a few times. Any gene name here is a mouse gene name. The read comes to an end 1 residue before the CDR3 does, leaving the germline J gene to fill in the end. This chain joins TRBV23 and TRBJ2-7; the table calls TRBD2, which could not be checked here. The CDR3 extends over 16 amino acids. Germline V gene data show CDR1 as KGHTA and CDR2 as FQNQQP. The CDR3 spells CSSSQSTWGALYEQYF. The covered CDR3 bases are TGCTCCAGCAGTCAATCGACCTGGGGGGCCCTCTATGAACAGTAC.

This clone was seen more than once but under ten times. Genes here carry mouse names. The read ends 1 residue before the CDR3 terminus; that terminus is restored from the germline J gene. V gene TRBV3 combines with J gene TRBJ2-7; 12 bases match TRBD2. The V gene end was trimmed by 3 bases and the J gene end by 3 bases; junction bases not matched to a gene: 3. This CDR3 contains 15 residues. The germline V gene encodes CDR1 SNHLY and CDR2 FYNGKV (reference sequence). The covered CDR3 bases are TGTGCCAGCAGCTTCCGACTGGGGGGGCGCTATGAACAGTAC. It translates to CASSFRLGGRYEQY. The CDR3 reads in full as CASSFRLGGRYEQYF.

As to this clone: Each gene name is a mouse one. The sequenced fragment ends 1 residue before the CDR3 boundary, so the rest is inferred from the germline J gene. J is TRBJ1-5 and V is TRBV26; D remains ambiguous. Germline V gene sequence: CDR1 KGHPV, CDR2 FQNQEV (reference sequence). The CDR3 is made up of 13 amino acids. The V gene lost 4 bases and the J gene lost 1 base, with 5 bases spanning the gap. Partial CDR3 DNA: TGTGCCAGCAGTCGAGGGAACAACCAGGCTCCGCTT. This sequence encodes CASSRGNNQAPL. In full, the CDR3 is CASSRGNNQAPLF.

On this clone: Gene names and germline refer to mouse. The CDR3 end lies 1 residue beyond the end of the read and is filled in from the germline J gene. V is TRBV19 and J is TRBJ1-4, with D unclear. This CDR3 is 15 amino acids long. Germline CDR1 FNHDT, CDR2 SITEND (reference sequence). The V end was cut by 2 bases, the J end by 3 bases, with 11 bases between. The CDR3 spells CASSITDGANERLFF. The sequenced part of the CDR3 DNA is TGTGCCAGCAGTATTACGGACGGGGCCAACGAAAGATTATTT.

This clone was found a few times. Gene names are mouse gene names. The read terminates 1 residue ahead of where the CDR3 ends, so the germline J gene completes it. The chain carries TRBV26 and TRBJ2-5, with D hard to call. The CDR3 runs to 13 residues. Trimming cost V 4 bases and J 0 bases, with 5 bases left between them. Per the germline V gene, CDR1 is KGHPV and CDR2 is FQNQEV (reference sequence). The sequenced part of the CDR3 DNA is TGTGCCAGCAGTCCAGAGAACCAAGACACCCAGTAC. Its protein is CASSPENQDTQY. The full CDR3 sequence reads CASSPENQDTQYF. The variable domain in full, with the rest retrieved from reference TRBV26 and TRBJ2-5, is NSKVIQTPRYLVKGQGQKAKMRCIPEKGHPVVFWYQQNKNNEFKFLINFQNQEVLQQIDMTEKRFSAECPSNSPCSLEIQSSEAGDSALYLCASSPENQDTQYFGPGTRLLVL.

As to this clone: Gene names refer to mouse genes. The CDR3 extends 1 residue past the end of the read, so its final part is completed from the germline J gene. This chain uses TRBV31 with TRBJ1-4, with unresolved D. Germline V gene data show CDR1 as GKSSPN and CDR2 as SITVG. The CDR3 has 15 residues. The V and J ends lost 0 bases and 0 bases respectively, with 8 bases between them. CDR3 bases read: TGTGCCTGGAGTCTAGTCACAGTTTCCAACGAAAGATTATTT. This encodes CAWSLVTVSNERLF. The CDR3 in full is CAWSLVTVSNERLFF.

In its sample, this clone is medium-sized. Genes and germline come from the mouse. The read gets to within 1 residue of the CDR3 end, and the germline J gene fills in the rest. This sequence joins TRBV3 and TRBJ1-1, with 7 bases identical to TRBD1. The CDR3 is 15 residues long. Per germline, CDR1 SNHLY and CDR2 FYNGKV (reference sequence). V was clipped by 2 bases and J by 1 base; unmatched bases: 4. Here the CDR3 reads CASSLSRQGNTEVFF. Incomplete CDR3 DNA: TGTGCCAGCAGCTTATCTCGACAGGGGAACACAGAAGTCTTC.

This clone appeared a single time. The genes are named according to mouse. The read ends 1 residue early relative to the CDR3; the germline J gene fills the gap. The gene calls are TRBV3 and TRBJ2-3; TRBD2 agrees at 10 bases. V was clipped by 5 bases and J by 1 base; unmatched bases: 3. Per the germline V gene, CDR1 is SNHLY and CDR2 is FYNGKV (reference sequence). The CDR3 consists of 15 residues. CDR3 bases read: TGTGCCAGCAGCCGGGACTGGGGCCGTGCAGAAACGCTGTAT. Protein sequence: CASSRDWGRAETLY. From start to end, the CDR3 is CASSRDWGRAETLYF.

This clone was counted only a few times. Mouse gene names apply. With the read ending 1 residue before the CDR3 end, the germline J gene is used to fill in that end. V usage is TRBV26 and J usage is TRBJ1-3; perhaps TRBD1 as D (5 bases). The CDR3 is 14 residues long. The V end was cut by 6 bases, the J end by 0 bases, with 9 bases between. Germline-derived CDR1 and CDR2 are KGHPV and FQNQEV (reference sequence). The CDR3: CASSPTDSGNTLYF. The part of the CDR3 DNA that was read is TGTGCCAGCAGCCCGACAGATTCTGGAAATACGCTCTAT.

This clone was counted between two and nine times. Gene and germline names: mouse. The CDR3 end lies 1 residue beyond the end of the read and is filled in from the germline J gene. The rearrangement uses TRBV2 and TRBJ1-2; D gene ambiguous. From germline, CDR1 is LGHNA and CDR2 YSYQKL. Trimming pared 0 bases from V and 3 bases from J, leaving 5 bases between. This CDR3 spans 13 amino acids. CDR3 DNA (partial): TGTGCCAGCAGCCAAGAGCCAGACTCCGACTACACC. It codes for CASSQEPDSDYT. The CDR3, in full, reads CASSQEPDSDYTF.

This clone has just a few counts. Genes and germline come from the mouse. The read ends 1 residue early relative to the CDR3; the germline J gene fills the gap. The chain recombines TRBV26 with TRBJ2-7; possibly TRBD1 for D (5 bases). Per the germline V gene, CDR1 is KGHPV and CDR2 is FQNQEV (reference sequence). The CDR3 contains 13 residues. V dropped 6 bases and J dropped 0 bases, with 9 bases sitting between them. The sequenced part of the CDR3 DNA is TGTGCCAGCAGGCGACAGAACTCCTATGAACAGTAC. Translating it yields CASRRQNSYEQY. The full-length CDR3 reads as CASRRQNSYEQYF.

In this sample, this clone turned up a few times. Gene names follow the mouse nomenclature. The read stops 1 residue short of the end of the CDR3; the missing end is completed from the germline J gene. This chain joins TRBV26 and TRBJ2-7; D gene ambiguous. Germline CDR1 and CDR2: KGHPV and FQNQEV (reference sequence). V shed 5 bases and J shed 3 bases, with 5 bases lying between them. The CDR3 runs 11 residues. The CDR3 spells CASSEDYEQYF. CDR3 DNA, as far as it was read: TGTGCCAGCAGTGAAGACTATGAACAGTAC.

In the case of this clone: Gene names follow the mouse nomenclature. From the germline J gene comes the end of the CDR3, since the read stops 1 residue before it. J is TRBJ2-4 and V is TRBV16; a weak D match, TRBD2 (6 bases). V was cut by 4 bases and J by 7 bases, with 6 bases left in between. Germline V gene data show CDR1 as SGHSA and CDR2 as FRNQAP. The CDR3 has 11 residues. The CDR3 DNA, read in part, is TGTGCAAGCAGCTCTGGGGACACCTTGTAC. Protein: CASSSGDTLY. The full-length CDR3 reads as CASSSGDTLYF. Together with reference TRBV16 and TRBJ2-4, the CDR3 gives the full variable domain: NAGVIQTPRHKVTGKGQEATLWCEPISGHSAVFWYRQTIVQGLEFLTYFRNQAPIDDSGMPKERFSAQMPNQSHSTLKIQSTQPQDSAVYLCASSSGDTLYFGAGTRLSVL.

A remark on this clone: Germline and genes: mouse. The read finishes 1 residue shy of the CDR3 end, and the germline J gene is used to complete it. The chain has TRBV3 and TRBJ2-5; 7 bases align to TRBD1. The CDR3 has 14 residues. V dropped 5 bases and J dropped 4; count of bases not matched to a gene: 6. CDR1 is SNHLY, CDR2 FYNGKV, per germline (reference sequence). The CDR3 sequence: CASSHNRGKDTQYF. CDR3 bases read: TGTGCCAGCAGCCACAACAGGGGTAAAGACACCCAGTAC.

Worth noting for this clone: The genes are named according to mouse. The missing CDR3 end, 1 residue past where the read stops, is filled in from the germline J gene. The V gene is TRBV13-2, the J gene TRBJ1-1; D might be TRBD1 (5 bases). CDR3 length: 14 amino acids. V dropped 0 bases and J dropped 0 bases, with 6 bases sitting between them. Germline lookup yields CDR1 NNHNN and CDR2 SYGAGS (reference sequence). The CDR3 reads CASGDGRANTEVFF. The part of the CDR3 DNA that was read is TGTGCCAGCGGTGATGGCAGGGCAAACACAGAAGTCTTC.

As for this clone: Gene names refer to mouse genes. The read falls 1 residue short of the CDR3 end, and the missing part is taken from the germline J gene. V is TRBV26 and J is TRBJ2-7; 8 bases line up with TRBD2. The CDR3 contains 12 residues. Germline V lookup: CDR1 KGHPV, CDR2 FQNQEV (reference sequence). J lost 4 bases, V lost 6 bases, and 2 bases had no gene match. The sequenced part of the CDR3 DNA is TGTGCCAGCAGCCGGACTGGGTATGAACAGTAC. This codes for CASSRTGYEQY. In full, the CDR3 reads CASSRTGYEQYF.

In regard to this clone: The germline and genes are mouse ones. With the read ending 1 residue before the CDR3 end, the germline J gene is used to fill in that end. This chain connects TRBV19 to TRBJ2-7; D is uncertain. CDR1 FNHDT and CDR2 SITEND come from the germline V gene (reference sequence). This CDR3 region has 10 residues. With 7 bases removed from V and 3 bases from J, the gap between germline ends came to 5 bases. The CDR3 reads CASGNYEQYF. The covered CDR3 bases are TGTGCCAGCGGAAACTATGAACAGTAC.

Details on this clone: Mouse germline and gene names are used. The CDR3 extends 1 residue past the end of the read, so its final part is completed from the germline J gene. This sequence joins TRBV3 and TRBJ2-4; D is uncertain. There are 14 residues in the CDR3. Trimming cost V 5 bases and J 0 bases, with 9 bases left between them. Germline V CDR1 and CDR2: SNHLY, FYNGKV (reference sequence). Partial CDR3 DNA: TGTGCCAGCAGCCTGACAAATAGTCAAAACACCTTGTAC. Translating gives CASSLTNSQNTLY. The whole CDR3 sequence is CASSLTNSQNTLYF.

Regarding this clone: Here the gene names and germline are mouse. The CDR3 is cut off 1 residue early in the read; its end comes from the germline J gene. V and J are TRBV26 and TRBJ2-3; 7 bases are shared with TRBD2. This CDR3 has 13 residues. Germline trimming cut 7 bases from V and 0 bases from J; bases unmatched to any gene: 1. Germline V gene sequence: CDR1 KGHPV, CDR2 FQNQEV (reference sequence). CDR3 protein: CASNGGSAETLYF. The CDR3 bases that were read are TGTGCCAGCAATGGGGGGAGTGCAGAAACGCTGTAT. Based on the CDR3 plus reference TRBV26 and TRBJ2-3, the full variable domain is NSKVIQTPRYLVKGQGQKAKMRCIPEKGHPVVFWYQQNKNNEFKFLINFQNQEVLQQIDMTEKRFSAECPSNSPCSLEIQSSEAGDSALYLCASNGGSAETLYFGSGTRLTVL.

In the case of this clone: Each gene name is a mouse one. The read terminates 1 residue before the CDR3 end, so the remaining end is supplied by the germline J gene. V usage is TRBV14 and J usage is TRBJ1-6; 8 bases match TRBD1. TRBJ1-6 is reported as an ORF; its role is uncertain. With V trimmed by 5 bases and J by 7 bases, 2 bases remained unmatched. Germline V CDR1 and CDR2: SGHDT, FRDEAV. The length of the CDR3 is 13 residues. The CDR3 spells CASRRQGNSPLYF. Partial CDR3 DNA: TGTGCCAGCAGGCGACAGGGGAATTCGCCCCTCTAC.

This clone was seen a handful of times. Gene names are the mouse ones. With the read ending 1 residue before the CDR3 end, the germline J gene is used to fill in that end. The gene calls are TRBV3 and TRBJ2-2, with 7 bases that match TRBD2. V was pared by 5 bases and J by 3 bases, with 3 bases of the junction left unmatched. The CDR3 consists of 14 residues. Germline lookup yields CDR1 SNHLY and CDR2 FYNGKV (reference sequence). The DNA read from the CDR3 is TGTGCCAGCAGCCTACTGGGGTACACCGGGCAGCTCTAC. This encodes CASSLLGYTGQLY. The entire CDR3 reads CASSLLGYTGQLYF. Looking up the rest from reference TRBV3 and TRBJ2-2 gives the full variable domain: GPKVLQIPSHQIIDMGQMVTLNCDPVSNHLYFYWYKQILGQQMEFLVNFYNGKVMEKSKLFKDQFSVERPDGSYFTLKIQPTALEDSAVYFCASSLLGYTGQLYFGEGSKLTVL.